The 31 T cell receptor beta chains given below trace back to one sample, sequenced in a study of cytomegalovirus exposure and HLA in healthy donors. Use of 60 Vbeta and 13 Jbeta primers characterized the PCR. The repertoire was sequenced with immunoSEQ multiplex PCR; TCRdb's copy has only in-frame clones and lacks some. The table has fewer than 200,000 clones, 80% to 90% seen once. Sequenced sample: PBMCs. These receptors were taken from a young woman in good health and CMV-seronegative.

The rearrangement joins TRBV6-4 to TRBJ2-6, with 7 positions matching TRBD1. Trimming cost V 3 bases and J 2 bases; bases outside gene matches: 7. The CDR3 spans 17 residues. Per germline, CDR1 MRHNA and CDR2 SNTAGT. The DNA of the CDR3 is TGTGCCAGCAGTGATCTTACCGGGACAGCTGGGGCCAACGTCCTGACTTTC. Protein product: CASSDLTGTAGANVLTF.

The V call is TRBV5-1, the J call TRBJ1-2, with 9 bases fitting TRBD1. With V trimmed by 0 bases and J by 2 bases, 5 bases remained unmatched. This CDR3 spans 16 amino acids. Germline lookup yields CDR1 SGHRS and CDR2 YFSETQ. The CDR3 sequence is CASSLVTGTGNYGYTF. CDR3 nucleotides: TGCGCCAGCAGCTTGGTCACCGGGACAGGGAACTATGGCTACACCTTC.

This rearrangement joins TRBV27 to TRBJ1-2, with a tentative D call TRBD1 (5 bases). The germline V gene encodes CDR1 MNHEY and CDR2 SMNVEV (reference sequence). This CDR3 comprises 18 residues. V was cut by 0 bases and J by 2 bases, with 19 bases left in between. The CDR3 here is CASSLSYGGSYYNYGYTF. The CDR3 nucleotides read TGTGCCAGCAGTTTATCCTACGGGGGGAGTTATTACAACTATGGCTACACCTTC.

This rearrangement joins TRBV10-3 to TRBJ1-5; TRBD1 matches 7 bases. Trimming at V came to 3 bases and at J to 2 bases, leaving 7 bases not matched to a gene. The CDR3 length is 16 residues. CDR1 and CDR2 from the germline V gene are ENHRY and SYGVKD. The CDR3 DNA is TGTGCCATCAGTGACTCTTATACAGGGGGCAATCAGCCCCAGCATTTT. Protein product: CAISDSYTGGNQPQHF.

The CDR3 coding sequence is TGTGCCAGCAGGGGACAGGGGGCAGGGAATCAGCCCCAGCATTTT. It is translated as CASRGQGAGNQPQHF. The chain combines TRBV27 with TRBJ1-5, with 12 bases aligning to TRBD1. With V trimmed by 6 bases and J by 4 bases, 4 bases remained unmatched. There are 15 residues in the CDR3. CDR1 and CDR2 (germline): MNHEY, SMNVEV (reference sequence).

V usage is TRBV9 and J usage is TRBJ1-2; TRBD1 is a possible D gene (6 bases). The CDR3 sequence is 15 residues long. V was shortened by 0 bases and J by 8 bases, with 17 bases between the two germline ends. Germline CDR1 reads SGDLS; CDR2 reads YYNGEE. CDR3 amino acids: CASSVGGRGAGGYTF. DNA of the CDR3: TGTGCCAGCAGCGTAGGTGGCCGGGGGGCTGGCGGCTACACCTTC. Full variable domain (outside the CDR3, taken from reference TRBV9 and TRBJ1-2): DSGVTQTPKHLITATGQRVTLRCSPRSGDLSVYWYQQSLDQGLQFLIQYYNGEERAKGNILERFSAQQFPDLHSELNLSSLELGDSALYFCASSVGGRGAGGYTFGSGTRLTVV.

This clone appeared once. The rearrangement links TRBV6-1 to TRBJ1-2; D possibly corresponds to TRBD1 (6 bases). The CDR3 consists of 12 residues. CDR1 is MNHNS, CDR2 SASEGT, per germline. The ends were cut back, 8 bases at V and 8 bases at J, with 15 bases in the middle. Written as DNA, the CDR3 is TGTGCCAGCGGATCGACAGGTGCCGGCTACACCTTC. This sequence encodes CASGSTGAGYTF.

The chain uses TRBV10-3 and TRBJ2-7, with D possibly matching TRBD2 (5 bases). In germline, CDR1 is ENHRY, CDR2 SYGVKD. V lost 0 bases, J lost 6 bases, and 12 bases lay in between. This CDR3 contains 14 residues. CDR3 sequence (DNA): TGTGCCATCAGTGAGTCGAATGAGGGCCCCGAGCAGTACTTC. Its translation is CAISESNEGPEQYF.

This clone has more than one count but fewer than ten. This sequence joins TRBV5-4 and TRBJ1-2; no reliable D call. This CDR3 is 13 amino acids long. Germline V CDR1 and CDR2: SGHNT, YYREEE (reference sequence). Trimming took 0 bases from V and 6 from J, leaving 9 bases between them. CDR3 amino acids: CASSLVGGDGYTF. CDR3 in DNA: TGTGCCAGCAGCTTGGTGGGAGGAGATGGCTACACCTTC.

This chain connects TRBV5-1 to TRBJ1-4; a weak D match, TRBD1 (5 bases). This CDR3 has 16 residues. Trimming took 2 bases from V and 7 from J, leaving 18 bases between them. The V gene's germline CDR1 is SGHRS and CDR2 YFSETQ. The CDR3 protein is CASSLSQGRRFEKLFF. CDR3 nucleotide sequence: TGCGCCAGCAGCTTATCGCAGGGTAGGAGATTTGAAAAACTGTTTTTT.

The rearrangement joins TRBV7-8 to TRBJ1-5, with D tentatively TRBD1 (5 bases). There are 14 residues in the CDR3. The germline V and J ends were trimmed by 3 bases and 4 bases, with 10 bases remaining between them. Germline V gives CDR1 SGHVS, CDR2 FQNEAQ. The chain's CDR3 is CASSLGKGNQPQHF. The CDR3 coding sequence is TGTGCCAGCAGCTTGGGGAAGGGGAATCAGCCCCAGCATTTT.

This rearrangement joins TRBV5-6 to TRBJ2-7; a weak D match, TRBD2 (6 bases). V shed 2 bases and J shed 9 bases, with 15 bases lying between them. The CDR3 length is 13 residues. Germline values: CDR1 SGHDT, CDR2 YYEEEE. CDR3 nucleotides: TGTGCCAGCAGCTTCGGGGGAGGACACGGGCAGTACTTC. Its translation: CASSFGGGHGQYF. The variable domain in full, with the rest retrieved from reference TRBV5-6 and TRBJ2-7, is DAGVTQSPTHLIKTRGQQVTLRCSPKSGHDTVSWYQQALGQGPQFIFQYYEEEERQRGNFPDRFSGHQFPNYSSELNVNALLLGDSALYLCASSFGGGHGQYFGPGTRLTVT.

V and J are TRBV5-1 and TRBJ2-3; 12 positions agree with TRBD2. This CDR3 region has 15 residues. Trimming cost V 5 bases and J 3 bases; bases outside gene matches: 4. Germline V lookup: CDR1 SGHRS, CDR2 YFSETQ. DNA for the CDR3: TGCGCCAGCAGGCGGACTAGCGGGACGACAGATACGCAGTATTTT. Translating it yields CASRRTSGTTDTQYF.

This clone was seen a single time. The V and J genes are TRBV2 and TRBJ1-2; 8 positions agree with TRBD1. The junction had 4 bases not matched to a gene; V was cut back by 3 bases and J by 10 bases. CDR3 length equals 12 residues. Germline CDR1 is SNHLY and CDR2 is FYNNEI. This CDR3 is CASSEGTGVYTF. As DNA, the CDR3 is TGTGCCAGCAGTGAGGGGACAGGTGTCTACACCTTC.

The CDR3 loop is CASTPFASGTPNEQFF. In DNA form, the CDR3 reads TGTGCCAGCACCCCTTTTGCCAGCGGGACTCCCAATGAGCAGTTCTTC. The chain carries TRBV2 and TRBJ2-1; 7 nucleotides agree with TRBD2. Germline lookup yields CDR1 SNHLY and CDR2 FYNNEI. The J segment lost 6 bases and the V segment lost 7 bases, leaving 15 bases of the junction unmatched. There are 16 residues in the CDR3.

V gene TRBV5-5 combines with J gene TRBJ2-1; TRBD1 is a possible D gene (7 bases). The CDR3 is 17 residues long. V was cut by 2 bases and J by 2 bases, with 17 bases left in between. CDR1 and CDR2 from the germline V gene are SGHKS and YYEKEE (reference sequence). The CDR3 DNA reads TGTGCCAGCAGCTTAAAGGGGGCTAGCGTAACCTACAATGAGCAGTTCTTC. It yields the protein CASSLKGASVTYNEQFF.

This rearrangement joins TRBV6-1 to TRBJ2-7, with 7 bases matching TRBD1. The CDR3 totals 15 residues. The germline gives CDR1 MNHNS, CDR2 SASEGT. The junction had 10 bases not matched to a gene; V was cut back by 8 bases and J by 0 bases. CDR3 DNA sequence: TGTGCCAGCCGCTACCCAGGGGGAAGCTCCTACGAGCAGTACTTC. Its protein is CASRYPGGSSYEQYF.

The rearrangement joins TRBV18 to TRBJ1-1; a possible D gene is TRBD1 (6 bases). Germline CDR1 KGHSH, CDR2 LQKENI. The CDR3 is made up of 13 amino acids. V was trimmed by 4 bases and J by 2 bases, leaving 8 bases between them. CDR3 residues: CASSQDRNTEAFF. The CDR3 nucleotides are TGTGCCAGCTCACAGGACAGAAACACTGAAGCTTTCTTT.

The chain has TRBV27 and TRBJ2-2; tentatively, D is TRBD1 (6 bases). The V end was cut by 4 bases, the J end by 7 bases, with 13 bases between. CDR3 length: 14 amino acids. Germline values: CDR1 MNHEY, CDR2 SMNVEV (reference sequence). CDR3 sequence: CASSYGGVNGELFF. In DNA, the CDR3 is TGTGCCAGCAGTTATGGGGGCGTCAACGGGGAGCTGTTTTTT.

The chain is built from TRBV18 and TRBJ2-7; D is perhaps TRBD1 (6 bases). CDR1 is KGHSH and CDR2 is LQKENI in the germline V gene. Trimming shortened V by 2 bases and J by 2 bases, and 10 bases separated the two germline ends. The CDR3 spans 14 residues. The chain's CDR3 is CASSPSGVTYEQYF. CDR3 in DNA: TGTGCCAGCTCACCATCAGGGGTGACCTACGAGCAGTACTTC.

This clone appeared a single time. This CDR3 reads CASSEGGDSYEQYF. CDR3 bases: TGTGCCAGCAGTGAAGGGGGCGACTCCTACGAGCAGTACTTC. The gene calls are TRBV6-1 and TRBJ2-7; a possible D gene is TRBD1 (5 bases). In germline, CDR1 is MNHNS, CDR2 SASEGT. Between the trimmed V and J ends, which lost 1 base and 0 bases, there was a span of 7 bases. The CDR3 consists of 14 residues.

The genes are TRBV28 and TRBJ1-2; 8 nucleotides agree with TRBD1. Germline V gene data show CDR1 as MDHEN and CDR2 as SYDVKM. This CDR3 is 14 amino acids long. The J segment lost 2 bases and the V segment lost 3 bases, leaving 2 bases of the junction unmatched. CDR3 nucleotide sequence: TGTGCCAGCAGTTTCTCAGGGGGCAACTATGGCTACACCTTC. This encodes CASSFSGGNYGYTF.

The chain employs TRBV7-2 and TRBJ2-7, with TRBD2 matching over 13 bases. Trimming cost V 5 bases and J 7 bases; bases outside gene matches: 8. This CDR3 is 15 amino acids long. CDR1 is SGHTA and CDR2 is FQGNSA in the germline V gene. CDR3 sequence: CASSPGLAGRGEQYF. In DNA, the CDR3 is TGTGCCAGCAGCCCGGGACTAGCGGGACGCGGGGAGCAGTACTTC.

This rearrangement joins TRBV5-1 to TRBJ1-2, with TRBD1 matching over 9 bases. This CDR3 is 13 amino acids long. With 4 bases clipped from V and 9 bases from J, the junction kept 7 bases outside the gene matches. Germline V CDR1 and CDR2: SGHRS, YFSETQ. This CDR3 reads CASSDDRGGSYTF. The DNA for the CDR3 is TGCGCCAGCAGCGATGACAGGGGGGGCAGCTACACCTTC.

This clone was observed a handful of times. The CDR3 region has the DNA TGTGCCAGCAGCTTAGTGCTTTCGGGACTAGCGGGAGGATATACGCAGTATTTT. This codes for CASSLVLSGLAGGYTQYF. The rearrangement links TRBV13 to TRBJ2-3; 15 nucleotides line up with TRBD2. Germline V gene sequence: CDR1 PRHDT, CDR2 FYEKMQ (reference sequence). J gave up 7 bases and V 1 base, and 9 bases lay outside the gene matches. The CDR3 runs to 18 residues.

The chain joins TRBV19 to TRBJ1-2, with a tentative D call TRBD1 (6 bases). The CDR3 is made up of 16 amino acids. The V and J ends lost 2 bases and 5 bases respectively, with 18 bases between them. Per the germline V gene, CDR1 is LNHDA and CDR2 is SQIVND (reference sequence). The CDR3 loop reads CASSITKSLGAYGYTF. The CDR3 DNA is TGTGCCAGTAGTATAACAAAATCCTTGGGGGCTTATGGCTACACCTTC.

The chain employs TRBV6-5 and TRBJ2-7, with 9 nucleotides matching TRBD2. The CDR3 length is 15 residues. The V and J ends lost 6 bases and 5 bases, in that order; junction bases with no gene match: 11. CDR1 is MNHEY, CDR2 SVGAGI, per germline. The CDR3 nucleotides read TGTGCCAGCAGGACGACCGGGACTAGCCTCGACGAGCAGTACTTC. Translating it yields CASRTTGTSLDEQYF.

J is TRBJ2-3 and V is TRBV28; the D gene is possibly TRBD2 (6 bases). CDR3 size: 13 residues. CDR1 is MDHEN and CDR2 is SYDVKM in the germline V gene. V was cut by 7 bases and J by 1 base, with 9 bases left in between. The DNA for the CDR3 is TGTGCCAGCATGGGGGGTGGCACAGATACGCAGTATTTT. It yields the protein CASMGGGTDTQYF.

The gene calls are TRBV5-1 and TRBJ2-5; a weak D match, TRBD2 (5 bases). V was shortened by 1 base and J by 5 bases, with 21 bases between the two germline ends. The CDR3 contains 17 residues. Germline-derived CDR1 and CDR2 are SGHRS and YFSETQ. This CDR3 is CASSLTGLSLGLETQYF. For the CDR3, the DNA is TGCGCCAGCAGCTTGACTGGATTGAGCCTCGGACTGGAGACCCAGTACTTC.

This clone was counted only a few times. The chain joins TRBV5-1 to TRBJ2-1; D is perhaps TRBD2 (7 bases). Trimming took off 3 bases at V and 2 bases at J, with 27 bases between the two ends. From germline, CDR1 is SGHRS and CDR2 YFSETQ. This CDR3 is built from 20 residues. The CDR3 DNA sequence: TGCGCCAGCAGCTCGGGCGGGGGCTTTAGGGCTAGCGGCACCTACAATGAGCAGTTCTTC. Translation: CASSSGGGFRASGTYNEQFF.

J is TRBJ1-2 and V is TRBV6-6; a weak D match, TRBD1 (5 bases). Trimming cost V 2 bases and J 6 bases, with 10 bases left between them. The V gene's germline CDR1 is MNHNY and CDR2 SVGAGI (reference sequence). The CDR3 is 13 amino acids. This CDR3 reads CASSYGTTHGYTF. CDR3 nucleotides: TGTGCCAGCAGTTACGGGACTACCCATGGCTACACCTTC.